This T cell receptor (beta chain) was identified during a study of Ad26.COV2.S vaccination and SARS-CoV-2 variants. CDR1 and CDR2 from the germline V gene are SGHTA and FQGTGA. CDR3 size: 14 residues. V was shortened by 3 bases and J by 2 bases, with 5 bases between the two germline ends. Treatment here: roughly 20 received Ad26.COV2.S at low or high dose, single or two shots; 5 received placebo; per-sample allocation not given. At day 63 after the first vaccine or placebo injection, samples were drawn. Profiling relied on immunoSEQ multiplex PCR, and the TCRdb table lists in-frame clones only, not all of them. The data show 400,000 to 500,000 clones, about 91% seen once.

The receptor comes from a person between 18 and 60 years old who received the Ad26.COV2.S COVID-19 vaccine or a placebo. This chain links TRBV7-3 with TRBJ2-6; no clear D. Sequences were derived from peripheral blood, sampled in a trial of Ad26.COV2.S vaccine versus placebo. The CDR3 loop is CASSFTAGANVLTF. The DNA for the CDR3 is TGTGCCAGCAGCTTTACGGCTGGGGCCAACGTCCTGACTTTC.